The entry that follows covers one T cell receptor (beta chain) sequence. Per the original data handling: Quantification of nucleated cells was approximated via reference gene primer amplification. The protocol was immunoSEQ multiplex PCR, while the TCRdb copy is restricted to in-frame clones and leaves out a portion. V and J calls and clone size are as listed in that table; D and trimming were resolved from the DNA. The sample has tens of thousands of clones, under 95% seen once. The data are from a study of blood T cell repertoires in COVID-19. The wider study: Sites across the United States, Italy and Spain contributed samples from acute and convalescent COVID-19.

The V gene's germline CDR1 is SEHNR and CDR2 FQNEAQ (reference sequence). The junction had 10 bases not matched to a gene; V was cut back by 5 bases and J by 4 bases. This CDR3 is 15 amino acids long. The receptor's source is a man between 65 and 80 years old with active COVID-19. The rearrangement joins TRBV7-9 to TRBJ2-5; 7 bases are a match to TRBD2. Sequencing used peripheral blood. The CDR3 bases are TGTGCCAGCAGCCCCCTGGGGGGGGAGGGAGAGACCCAGTACTTC. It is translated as CASSPLGGEGETQYF.